A single sample gave rise to the 21 T cell receptor beta chains below, sequenced in a study of blood T cells in healthy people across ages. A J-beta primer mix and a sample-barcoded 5' primer were used in a second PCR of roughly 7 to 12 cycles. MiXCR was run by TCRdb on the 5' RACE reads, yielding one entry per CDR3 protein. The sample has about 670,000 distinct CDR3 sequences, around two fifths seen once. Specimen: blood. The receptors come from a man aged 80 or over in good health.

This chain links TRBV7-9 with TRBJ2-7; D remains unclear. This CDR3 has 13 residues. V lost 5 bases to trimming and J lost 6 bases, with 14 bases between them. The germline V gene encodes CDR1 SEHNR and CDR2 FQNEAQ (reference sequence). CDR3 amino acids: CASSPDPPAEQYF. The CDR3 nucleotides are TGTGCCAGCAGCCCGGACCCCCCCGCCGAGCAGTACTTC.

The CDR3 sequence: CSATAPGTDDNQPQHF. The CDR3 region has the DNA TGCAGTGCTACTGCCCCCGGGACAGATGACAATCAGCCCCAGCATTTT. This rearrangement joins TRBV20-1 to TRBJ1-5; TRBD1 agrees at 7 bases. The ends lost 4 bases at V and 3 bases at J; junction bases unmatched: 12. Per the germline V gene, CDR1 is DFQATT and CDR2 is SNEGSKA (reference sequence). There are 16 residues in the CDR3.

This clonotype was observed a single time. This may stem from a read error, because a much larger clone lies one nucleotide away. The J gene is TRBJ2-5, the V gene TRBV11-2; tentative D call: TRBD1 (5 bases). The assigned J gene may be wrong: the sequence end matches TRBJ2-1 better. Germline V lookup: CDR1 SGHAT, CDR2 FQNNGV. The CDR3 is 15 residues long. The CDR3 DNA sequence: TGTGCCAGCAGCTTAGTAATGCCAGGGCAAGAGACCCAGTTCTTC. Its protein is CASSLVMPGQETQFF.

This clonotype was recorded a few times. The rearrangement uses TRBV2 and TRBJ1-5; D is uncertain. The CDR3 contains 15 residues. Deletions cut 7 bases from V and 3 bases from J, with 16 bases between. The germline V gene encodes CDR1 SNHLY and CDR2 FYNNEI. The CDR3 spells CASTEFGSANQPQHF. CDR3 in DNA: TGTGCCAGCACGGAATTCGGCAGCGCCAATCAGCCCCAGCATTTT. Full variable domain (missing parts from reference TRBV2 and TRBJ1-5): EPEVTQTPSHQVTQMGQEVILRCVPISNHLYFYWYRQILGQKVEFLVSFYNNEISEKSEIFDDQFSVERPDGSNFTLKIRSTKLEDSAMYFCASTEFGSANQPQHFGDGTRLSIL.

The CDR3 DNA sequence: TGTGCCAGCAGTTTAGGGACGCAACGTAACAATGAGCAGTTCTTC. Its translation: CASSLGTQRNNEQFF. The V and J genes are TRBV6-6 and TRBJ2-1, with D perhaps matching TRBD1 or TRBD2 (5 bases each). The CDR3 loop spans 15 amino acids. Germline CDR1 reads MNHNY; CDR2 reads SVGAGI (reference sequence). The ends were cut back, 4 bases at V and 5 bases at J, with 15 bases in the middle.

As concerns this clonotype: Since a much larger clone is just one base distant, this may be a read error. The chain combines TRBV6-4 with TRBJ1-5, with D possibly TRBD1 on 5 matching bases. Germline CDR1 is MRHNA and CDR2 is SNTAGT. The CDR3 consists of 19 residues. Trimming removed 5 bases from V and 4 bases from J, with 27 bases in between. The CDR3 loop is CASSYARRGGLQKNQPQHF. The CDR3 DNA follows: TGTGCCAGCAGTTACGCGAGGAGGGGCGGACTTCAAAAAAATCAGCCCCAGCATTTT.

There are a few counts of this clonotype. The rearrangement uses TRBV10-3 and TRBJ2-1; D is unclear. The germline V gene encodes CDR1 ENHRY and CDR2 SYGVKD. The V end lost 4 bases, the J end lost 6 bases, and 10 bases lay between the germline ends. The CDR3 loop spans 13 amino acids. CDR3 sequence reads: CAISGGAGNEQFF. The CDR3 region has the DNA TGTGCCATCAGTGGCGGCGCCGGCAATGAGCAGTTCTTC.

This clonotype appeared a single time. The germline gene is not matched at one end of the junction; a read error may be the cause. The J gene is TRBJ2-3, the V gene TRBV12-3 or TRBV12-4; 11 positions agree with TRBD1. CDR3 length: 15 amino acids. CDR3 sequence (DNA): TGTACCAGCAGTTTGGGACAGGGGGGAACAGATACGCAGTATTTT. This gives the protein CTSSLGQGGTDTQYF.

Only a few counts were recorded for this clonotype. The chain uses TRBV20-1 and TRBJ2-1; D may match TRBD1 or TRBD2 (5 bases each). CDR1 and CDR2 from the germline V gene are DFQATT and SNEGSKA (reference sequence). V lost 6 bases and J 7 bases, leaving 22 bases between the germline ends. The length of the CDR3 is 15 residues. The CDR3 bases are TGCAGTGCCGACTCCGGGACCCCCACCGGGAATGAGCAGTTCTTC. This gives the protein CSADSGTPTGNEQFF.

This clonotype has just a few counts. V and J are TRBV7-6 and TRBJ2-7; 8 bases align to TRBD2. The CDR3 consists of 15 residues. The junction had 9 bases not matched to a gene; V was cut back by 6 bases and J by 2 bases. The germline V gene encodes CDR1 SGHVS and CDR2 FNYEAQ. The CDR3 protein is CASSPPTGGTYEQYF. The CDR3, as DNA: TGTGCCAGCAGTCCACCGACGGGAGGGACCTACGAGCAGTACTTC. Full variable domain (missing parts from reference TRBV7-6 and TRBJ2-7): GAGVSQSPRYKVTKRGQDVALRCDPISGHVSLYWYRQALGQGPEFLTYFNYEAQQDKSGLPNDRFSAERPEGSISTLTIQRTEQRDSAMYRCASSPPTGGTYEQYFGPGTRLTVT.

This clonotype was observed a few times. The V and J genes are TRBV7-2 and TRBJ1-5, with D unclear. Looked up from germline, CDR1 is SGHTA and CDR2 is FQGNSA. With 1 base removed from V and 11 bases from J, the gap between germline ends came to 9 bases. CDR3 length: 12 residues. The CDR3 sequence is CASSLGLEAQHF. The CDR3 coding sequence is TGTGCCAGCAGCTTAGGGTTGGAGGCCCAGCATTTT.

This clonotype has more than one count but fewer than ten. J is TRBJ2-7 and V is TRBV6-2 or TRBV6-3; D is unclear. The CDR3 extends over 14 amino acids. The germline V gene has CDR1 MNHEY and CDR2 SVGEGT. Between the trimmed V and J ends, which lost 0 bases and 10 bases, there was a span of 16 bases. The CDR3 is CASSYSRQILSQYF. CDR3 bases: TGTGCCAGCAGTTACTCGCGGCAGATACTGAGCCAGTACTTC.

This CDR3 reads CATAPGTGRNTEAFF. CDR3 in DNA: TGTGCCACCGCCCCCGGGACAGGCAGGAACACTGAAGCTTTCTTT. J is TRBJ1-1 and V is TRBV24-1, with 8 bases identical to TRBD1. V dropped 9 bases and J dropped 1; count of bases not matched to a gene: 9. Germline lookup yields CDR1 KGHDR and CDR2 SFDVKD. This CDR3 has 15 amino acids.

In this sample, this clonotype turned up many times. The chain employs TRBV27 and TRBJ1-4; D may be TRBD1 (5 bases). V was cut by 6 bases and J by 6 bases, with 17 bases left in between. The CDR3 has 15 residues. Germline lookup yields CDR1 MNHEY and CDR2 SMNVEV (reference sequence). The CDR3 spells CASSRMEGRHEKLFF. The CDR3 DNA reads as TGTGCCAGCAGCCGAATGGAGGGGCGCCATGAAAAACTGTTTTTT.

This chain joins TRBV6-1 and TRBJ2-5; 8 bases fit TRBD2. Per the germline V gene, CDR1 is MNHNS and CDR2 is SASEGT. The CDR3 length is 15 residues. Losses at the gene ends were 4 bases for V and 11 bases for J; bases not matched to a gene: 15. The CDR3 region is CASSVLAVSYNEQYF. The CDR3 region has the DNA TGTGCCAGCAGTGTACTAGCGGTATCGTACAATGAGCAGTACTTC.

This clonotype was observed a few times. The rearrangement links TRBV6-1 to TRBJ2-7; 10 bases map to TRBD2. The CDR3 covers 16 residues. V trimming: 7 bases; J trimming: 1 base; junction bases outside the gene matches: 10. Germline V lookup: CDR1 MNHNS, CDR2 SASEGT. CDR3 bases: TGTGCCAGCACAAAGGCGGGACTAGCGTTATCCTACGAGCAGTACTTC. Its protein product is CASTKAGLALSYEQYF.

This clonotype was recorded at least ten times. This chain joins TRBV29-1 and TRBJ2-3; D possibly matches TRBD1 or TRBD2 (5 bases each). The V and J ends lost 4 bases and 0 bases respectively, with 17 bases between them. The CDR3 extends over 16 amino acids. Germline loops: CDR1 SQVTM, CDR2 ANQGSEA. CDR3 sequence (DNA): TGCAGCGTTGTACGGGACCCGAAGGGGAGCACAGATACGCAGTATTTT. It specifies CSVVRDPKGSTDTQYF.

This clonotype was recorded a few times. The chain recombines TRBV29-1 with TRBJ1-4; D is possibly TRBD1 (6 bases). Germline V gene sequence: CDR1 SQVTM, CDR2 ANQGSEA. The V and J ends lost 1 base and 8 bases respectively, with 14 bases between them. The CDR3 is 14 residues long. CDR3 DNA: TGCAGCGTTGAAGGGTGGGGGGCGTGGGAAAAACTGTTTTTT. Its protein is CSVEGWGAWEKLFF.

The rearrangement joins TRBV15 to TRBJ2-1; D uncertain. CDR1 LNHNV and CDR2 YYDKDF come from the germline V gene (reference sequence). This CDR3 region has 14 residues. Trimming left V 3 bases short and J 2 bases short, with 8 bases between. The CDR3 DNA follows: TGTGCCACCAGCAGCCAAGGGACCTACAATGAGCAGTTCTTC. Translated, it gives CATSSQGTYNEQFF.

This chain connects TRBV30 to TRBJ2-5, with a weak D call TRBD2 (6 bases). Matching the DNA end better, TRBJ2-1 makes the J call doubtful. Per germline, CDR1 GTSNPN and CDR2 SVGIG (reference sequence). The CDR3 runs 14 residues. Here the CDR3 reads CAWNLARDQETQFF. CDR3 coding DNA: TGTGCCTGGAATCTAGCGAGGGACCAAGAGACCCAGTTCTTC.

V is TRBV6-2 or TRBV6-3 and J is TRBJ2-4; tentatively, D is TRBD1 (5 bases). Trimming took off 7 bases at V and 7 bases at J, with 11 bases between the two ends. Germline CDR1 reads MNHEY; CDR2 reads SVGEGT. The CDR3 is 12 amino acids. The CDR3 DNA is TGTGCCAGCATGGGGCGGCTGAACATTCAGTACTTC. This codes for CASMGRLNIQYF.